This T cell receptor (beta chain) was recorded in a study of blood T cell repertoires in COVID-19. In germline, CDR1 is SQVTM, CDR2 ANQGSEA. The length of the CDR3 is 14 residues. Trimming at V came to 4 bases and at J to 2 bases, leaving 5 bases not matched to a gene. Sequencing used immunoSEQ multiplex PCR; TCRdb keeps in-frame clones, though not all of them. Counted here are some 350,000 clones, over 70% occurring once; the ten biggest clones make up under 6.5%. Sequenced input: peripheral blood. This receptor was taken from a woman aged 45 to 65 with COVID-19, enrolled during active disease. The chain has TRBV29-1 and TRBJ2-7; 10 bases line up with TRBD1. The CDR3 loop reads CSVAIGQGAYEQYF. CDR3 DNA: TGCAGCGTTGCCATCGGACAGGGGGCCTACGAGCAGTACTTC.